This TCR beta chain was profiled in a study of PD-L1 blockade in urothelial cancer. The overall study: Patients initiated atezolizumab in the mid-2010s at 1,200 mg intravenously every 3 weeks. T cell content in blood samples showed a median of about 150,000.

The sample's time point: peripheral blood 6 weeks after treatment start. Assay used: immunoSEQ multiplex PCR; TCRdb lists only in-frame clones, some missing. The sample shows more than 60,000 clones, about 88% of them seen only once. This TCR was recovered from a man aged 55 to 69 with urothelial cancer. The sample was PBMCs, taken around atezolizumab (anti-PD-L1) treatment.

CDR3 in amino acids: CASWQGEDTQYF. CDR3 bases: TGTGCCAGCTGGCAGGGGGAGGATACGCAGTATTTT. This sequence joins TRBV7-8 and TRBJ2-3, with 7 bases identical to TRBD1. V lost 8 bases to trimming and J lost 6 bases; unmatched junction nucleotides: 5. Looked up from germline, CDR1 is SGHVS and CDR2 is FQNEAQ. CDR3 size: 12 residues.